Below are 30 T cell receptor beta chains sequenced from a single sample in a study of blood T cell repertoires in COVID-19. Libraries were prepared by immunoSEQ multiplex PCR; TCRdb keeps only in-frame clonotypes and omits some of them. The sample includes 170,000 or so clones, approximately 90% of them seen just once. The material sequenced was peripheral blood. These receptor sequences come from a man aged 45-65 years with acute or convalescent COVID-19.

The V gene is TRBV5-6, the J gene TRBJ2-1; 10 nucleotides line up with TRBD2. J gave up 4 bases and V 4 bases, and 8 bases lay outside the gene matches. Germline V lookup: CDR1 SGHDT, CDR2 YYEEEE. CDR3 length equals 16 residues. The CDR3 region has the DNA TGTGCCAGCAGCCCCGGGACTAGCGATTGGTACAATGAGCAGTTCTTC. Amino acids: CASSPGTSDWYNEQFF.

This chain uses TRBV7-3 with TRBJ2-3; tentatively, D is TRBD2 (5 bases). This CDR3 comprises 15 residues. Germline V CDR1 and CDR2: SGHTA, FQGTGA. V was cut by 2 bases and J by 2 bases, with 11 bases left in between. CDR3 sequence reads: CASSLGLAATDTQYF. The CDR3 DNA sequence: TGTGCCAGCAGCTTAGGTCTAGCTGCCACAGATACGCAGTATTTT.

In its sample, this clone was seen a few times. The chain carries TRBV30 and TRBJ2-5; TRBD1 agrees at 9 bases. From germline, CDR1 is GTSNPN and CDR2 SVGIG (reference sequence). The CDR3 length is 14 residues. The V gene end was trimmed by 4 bases and the J gene end by 2 bases; junction bases not matched to a gene: 5. The CDR3 sequence: CAWTTGGFQETQYF. In DNA form, the CDR3 reads TGTGCCTGGACTACAGGGGGCTTTCAAGAGACCCAGTACTTC.

V and J are TRBV5-4 and TRBJ1-6; 7 bases match TRBD1. Germline CDR1 and CDR2: SGHNT and YYREEE (reference sequence). The J segment lost 2 bases and the V segment lost 4 bases, leaving 3 bases of the junction unmatched. The CDR3 spans 15 residues. CDR3 sequence reads: CASSRDSTYNSPLHF. CDR3 DNA sequence: TGTGCCAGCAGCAGGGACAGTACCTATAATTCACCCCTCCACTTT.

The chain recombines TRBV6-2 or TRBV6-3 with TRBJ2-7; 7 bases agree with TRBD1. Germline CDR1 and CDR2: MNHEY and SVGEGT. This CDR3 comprises 15 residues. The J segment lost 6 bases and the V segment lost 2 bases, leaving 10 bases of the junction unmatched. DNA for the CDR3: TGTGCCAGCAGTTACGAAGTTACAGGGGTTGGCGAGCAGTACGTC. Translation gives CASSYEVTGVGEQYV.

V is TRBV11-2 and J is TRBJ1-6, with TRBD1 identical over 8 bases. There are 14 residues in the CDR3. The germline V gene has CDR1 SGHAT and CDR2 FQNNGV. Germline trimming cut 4 bases from V and 10 bases from J; bases unmatched to any gene: 6. The CDR3 nucleotides read TGTGCCAGCAGCTCCGGACAGGGCTCGTCACCCCTCCACTTT. It codes for CASSSGQGSSPLHF.

V is TRBV11-2 and J is TRBJ2-7; 10 nucleotides match TRBD1. With V trimmed by 2 bases and J by 6 bases, 4 bases remained unmatched. CDR3 length equals 14 residues. Germline loops: CDR1 SGHAT, CDR2 FQNNGV. The CDR3 DNA is TGTGCCAGCAGCTTATTGCGGACAGGGGGCGAGCAGTACTTC. It specifies CASSLLRTGGEQYF.

This clone has only one observation. V and J are TRBV27 and TRBJ2-3, with 7 bases matching TRBD1. The CDR3 sequence is 13 residues long. V gave up 8 bases and J gave up 4 bases; unmatched junction bases: 6. Germline values: CDR1 MNHEY, CDR2 SMNVEV (reference sequence). The CDR3 is CASGTGAPDTQYF. Written as DNA, the CDR3 is TGTGCCAGCGGTACAGGGGCCCCAGATACGCAGTATTTT.

This chain uses TRBV6-4 with TRBJ2-1; D perhaps matches TRBD2 (7 bases). Germline V gives CDR1 MRHNA, CDR2 SNTAGT. V lost 2 bases and J 7 bases, leaving 15 bases between the germline ends. The CDR3 sequence is 15 residues long. CDR3 bases: TGTGCCAGCAGTGACGTAGGGGGGGGGCGAAATGAGCAGTTCTTC. Translating it yields CASSDVGGGRNEQFF.

This chain joins TRBV4-2 and TRBJ1-4; 10 bases agree with TRBD1. This CDR3 spans 15 amino acids. The germline CDR1 and CDR2 sequences are LGHNA and YNFKEQ. Trimming at V came to 1 base and at J to 7 bases, leaving 3 bases not matched to a gene. The CDR3 loop is CASSQVGTGVEKLFF. CDR3 nucleotides: TGTGCCAGCAGCCAAGTCGGGACAGGGGTTGAAAAACTGTTTTTT.

Here the CDR3 reads CASRLQGGGSYEQYF. The CDR3 DNA reads TGTGCCAGCAGGTTACAGGGTGGGGGCTCCTACGAGCAGTACTTC. The chain has TRBV2 and TRBJ2-7; D might be TRBD1 (6 bases). V was shortened by 6 bases and J by 0 bases, with 15 bases between the two germline ends. CDR3 size: 15 residues. CDR1 and CDR2 (germline): SNHLY, FYNNEI.

The CDR3 is CASTPQGNQPQHF. CDR3 nucleotide sequence: TGTGCCAGCACCCCGCAGGGCAATCAGCCCCAGCATTTT. The V and J genes are TRBV12-3 or TRBV12-4 and TRBJ1-5; D not certain. The V and J ends lost 7 bases and 2 bases respectively, with 9 bases between them. The CDR3 consists of 13 residues.

V is TRBV19 and J is TRBJ2-1; no reliable D call. The V and J ends lost 1 base and 5 bases respectively, with 9 bases between them. CDR1 and CDR2 (germline): LNHDA, SQIVND (reference sequence). The CDR3 has 14 residues. This CDR3 reads CASSIGSIDNEQFF. The CDR3 nucleotides are TGTGCCAGTAGTATAGGGAGCATCGACAATGAGCAGTTCTTC. Supplemented by reference TRBV19 and TRBJ2-1, the full variable domain reads DGGITQSPKYLFRKEGQNVTLSCEQNLNHDAMYWYRQDPGQGLRLIYYSQIVNDFQKGDIAEGYSVSREKKESFPLTVTSAQKNPTAFYLCASSIGSIDNEQFFGPGTRLTVL.

This chain uses TRBV9 with TRBJ2-2; perhaps TRBD1 as D (5 bases). The length of the CDR3 is 15 residues. Germline assignment: CDR1 SGDLS and CDR2 YYNGEE. Trimming pared 0 bases from V and 3 bases from J, leaving 9 bases between. The CDR3 is CASSVAGRDTGELFF. The CDR3 DNA follows: TGTGCCAGCAGCGTAGCAGGGCGCGACACCGGGGAGCTGTTTTTT.

The chain employs TRBV11-2 and TRBJ2-1, with 8 bases matching TRBD2. The V and J ends lost 4 bases and 6 bases, in that order; junction bases with no gene match: 11. The CDR3 totals 16 residues. CDR1 is SGHAT, CDR2 FQNNGV, per germline. The CDR3 loop is CASSSFGRGEGNEQFF. CDR3 nucleotide sequence: TGTGCCAGCAGCTCCTTCGGGAGGGGCGAGGGCAATGAGCAGTTCTTC.

The chain recombines TRBV5-4 with TRBJ1-2; D may be TRBD1 (5 bases). The CDR3 contains 15 residues. The germline gives CDR1 SGHNT, CDR2 YYREEE (reference sequence). The ends were cut back, 0 bases at V and 0 bases at J, with 9 bases in the middle. CDR3: CASSLDGGTNYGYTF. CDR3 sequence (DNA): TGTGCCAGCAGCTTGGATGGGGGGACTAACTATGGCTACACCTTC. The full variable domain, with the rest looked up from reference TRBV5-4 and TRBJ1-2, is ETGVTQSPTHLIKTRGQQVTLRCSSQSGHNTVSWYQQALGQGPQFIFQYYREEENGRGNFPPRFSGLQFPNYSSELNVNALELDDSALYLCASSLDGGTNYGYTFGSGTRLTVV.

This clone has just one count. The chain combines TRBV6-5 with TRBJ2-7; possible D gene TRBD1, 5 bases. Germline V gene lookup returns CDR1 MNHEY and CDR2 SVGAGI. The CDR3 runs to 13 residues. Trimming took off 5 bases at V and 3 bases at J, with 11 bases between the two ends. For the CDR3, the DNA is TGTGCCAGCAGTCCCCGACAGCACTACGAGCAGTACTTC. This codes for CASSPRQHYEQYF.

The rearrangement joins TRBV23-1 to TRBJ2-7, with D tentatively TRBD2 (5 bases). TRBV23-1 carries the ORF label, with uncertain function. This CDR3 is built from 18 residues. Trimming took off 2 bases at V and 4 bases at J, with 24 bases between the two ends. The CDR3 reads CASSQNLDPKNGVYEQYF. The CDR3 DNA follows: TGCGCCAGCAGTCAAAATCTAGACCCAAAAAACGGGGTTTACGAGCAGTACTTC.

The rearrangement links TRBV7-2 to TRBJ1-6; no definite D call. This CDR3 contains 12 residues. Trimming removed 3 bases from V and 11 bases from J, with 8 bases in between. CDR1 is SGHTA, CDR2 FQGNSA, per germline. CDR3 amino acids: CASSLPLTPLHF. DNA for the CDR3: TGTGCCAGCAGCTTGCCTCTAACACCCCTCCACTTT.

This chain connects TRBV7-2 to TRBJ1-3, with D uncertain. The CDR3 runs to 14 residues. Germline CDR1 SGHTA, CDR2 FQGNSA. Trimming shortened V by 0 bases and J by 2 bases, and 5 bases separated the two germline ends. The CDR3, as DNA: TGTGCCAGCAGCTTAGCACAGACTGGAAACACCATATATTTT. Translating gives CASSLAQTGNTIYF.

With respect to this clone: The same CDR3 is also encoded by other DNA sequences in this sample. This chain joins TRBV9 and TRBJ2-3; tentatively, D is TRBD2 (5 bases). Trimming cost V 2 bases and J 1 base, with 5 bases left between them. This CDR3 region has 13 residues. Germline CDR1 and CDR2: SGDLS and YYNGEE. The CDR3 region is CASSVSGTDTQYF. CDR3 nucleotide sequence: TGTGCCAGCAGCGTTAGCGGCACAGATACGCAGTATTTT. Complete variable domain (other parts from reference TRBV9 and TRBJ2-3): DSGVTQTPKHLITATGQRVTLRCSPRSGDLSVYWYQQSLDQGLQFLIQYYNGEERAKGNILERFSAQQFPDLHSELNLSSLELGDSALYFCASSVSGTDTQYFGPGTRLTVL.

This chain uses TRBV18 with TRBJ1-2; D possibly corresponds to TRBD1 (6 bases). CDR1 KGHSH and CDR2 LQKENI come from the germline V gene. V was trimmed by 2 bases and J by 9 bases, leaving 19 bases between them. The CDR3 totals 15 residues. As DNA, the CDR3 is TGTGCCAGCTCACCAAGCGGACAGCGTGGTTCAAGCTACACCTTC. Amino acids: CASSPSGQRGSSYTF.

This clone was detected many times. The CDR3 is CASSYSNMGNSPLHF. CDR3 sequence (DNA): TGTGCCAGCAGTTACTCGAACATGGGCAATTCACCCCTCCACTTT. The V call is TRBV6-5, the J call TRBJ1-6; no clear D gene. This CDR3 has 15 amino acids. V gave up 0 bases and J gave up 7 bases, with 10 bases separating them. Looked up from germline, CDR1 is MNHEY and CDR2 is SVGAGI.

This chain links TRBV2 with TRBJ1-5, with D unclear. Trimming took 5 bases from V and 2 from J, leaving 10 bases between them. The CDR3 runs 14 residues. Germline-derived CDR1 and CDR2 are SNHLY and FYNNEI. CDR3 DNA: TGTGCCAGCAGTTTGGACGGGGGCAATCAGCCCCAGCATTTT. This codes for CASSLDGGNQPQHF.

This chain joins TRBV10-3 and TRBJ2-7; 9 bases agree with TRBD2. V lost 6 bases and J lost 7; bases outside the gene matches: 7. The V gene's germline CDR1 is ENHRY and CDR2 SYGVKD. The CDR3 runs 13 residues. In DNA form, the CDR3 reads TGTGCCATCAGCCCCGCGGGGGGGGTTGAGCAGTACTTC. It is translated as CAISPAGGVEQYF.

This chain uses TRBV4-2 with TRBJ2-1, with D tentatively TRBD1 (6 bases). V lost 0 bases and J 6 bases, leaving 6 bases between the germline ends. The CDR3 totals 13 residues. The germline CDR1 and CDR2 sequences are LGHNA and YNFKEQ. Here the CDR3 reads CASSQEGGNEQFF. Here the CDR3 DNA reads TGTGCCAGCAGCCAAGAAGGGGGCAATGAGCAGTTCTTC.

The V and J genes are TRBV18 and TRBJ2-7, with 11 bases fitting TRBD1. V dropped 2 bases and J dropped 4; count of bases not matched to a gene: 4. Per germline, CDR1 KGHSH and CDR2 LQKENI. This CDR3 is 15 amino acids long. The chain's CDR3 is CASSPGTGGPYEQYF. The CDR3 bases are TGTGCCAGCTCACCAGGGACAGGGGGTCCGTACGAGCAGTACTTC.

This clone was observed a single time. The rearrangement joins TRBV24-1 to TRBJ2-7; 7 bases map to TRBD2. Germline trimming cut 9 bases from V and 5 bases from J; bases unmatched to any gene: 9. The CDR3 consists of 13 residues. Germline CDR1 reads KGHDR; CDR2 reads SFDVKD. The DNA for the CDR3 is TGTGCCACCCCGAGGGAGGGTTCCCACGAGCAGTACGTC. It codes for CATPREGSHEQYV.

The V gene is TRBV11-2, the J gene TRBJ2-7; D call uncertain. Germline values: CDR1 SGHAT, CDR2 FQNNGV. This CDR3 spans 12 amino acids. Trimming pared 5 bases from V and 1 base from J, leaving 6 bases between. The DNA for the CDR3 is TGTGCCAGCAGCGCCCAGTCCTACGAGCAGTACTTC. Its translation is CASSAQSYEQYF.

V and J are TRBV10-3 and TRBJ2-2, with 12 positions matching TRBD2. The CDR3 contains 18 residues. Per germline, CDR1 ENHRY and CDR2 SYGVKD. V shed 2 bases, J shed 6 bases, and the junction held 10 bases outside the gene matches. The CDR3 loop reads CAISETGETSGSSGELFF. CDR3 coding DNA: TGTGCCATCAGTGAGACAGGAGAGACTAGCGGGAGCTCCGGGGAGCTGTTTTTT.